This T cell receptor beta chain was captured by sequencing in a study of T cells in localized non-small cell lung cancer. Findings of the study overall: The appearance of a median roughly 56 of the top 100 tumor clones was seen in adjacent lung. Density of T cells in blood, when higher, went with longer overall survival. Only one tumor region was sequenced, so heterogeneity remains possible. Uninvolved adjacent lung showed peak T cell clonality, exceeding tumor.

Assay: immunoSEQ multiplex PCR; the TCRdb copy retains only in-frame clones and omits some. In the table there are 130,000 or so clones, roughly 90% of which are singletons. A word on this clone: What it recognizes is unknown. A much larger clone is a single base away; this may be a read error.

The source is a female donor of 60 years or more with stage I lung adenocarcinoma. Source: peripheral blood, taken before any cancer treatment.

The chain's CDR3 is CASSVDTGSTEAFF. The DNA for the CDR3 is TGTGCCAGCAGCGTAGATACAGGGAGCACTGAAGCTTTCTTT. The V and J genes are TRBV9 and TRBJ1-1, with D maybe TRBD1 (6 bases). Per the germline V gene, CDR1 is SGDLS and CDR2 is YYNGEE. Trimming shortened V by 0 bases and J by 4 bases, and 10 bases separated the two germline ends. The CDR3 is 14 residues long. Supplemented by reference TRBV9 and TRBJ1-1, the full variable domain reads DSGVTQTPKHLITATGQRVTLRCSPRSGDLSVYWYQQSLDQGLQFLIQYYNGEERAKGNILERFSAQQFPDLHSELNLSSLELGDSALYFCASSVDTGSTEAFFGQGTRLTVV.